This is a list of T cell receptor beta chains from one sample in a study of blood T cell repertoires in COVID-19. Profiling relied on immunoSEQ multiplex PCR, and the TCRdb table lists in-frame clones only, not all of them. This table holds 150,000 to 200,000 clones, about 85% found once. What was sequenced was peripheral blood. The origin of the receptors is a human donor with acute or convalescent COVID-19. The donor label of this sample is uncertain. CDR3s include the opening cysteine and the closing phenylalanine or tryptophan. The D gene is left open where the match is weak. Clone size is stated in some rows and not others, as once, few, many or a class when expanded.

clone_size j_call d_call cdr3_length v_call cdr3_aa cdr3_nt
. TRBJ1-5 . 14 TRBV5-6 CASSLVGTNQPQHF TGTGCCAGCAGCTTGGTAGGGACTAATCAGCCCCAGCATTTT
. TRBJ2-3 TRBD1 16 TRBV3-1/TRBV3-2 CASSQAWTGGRNTQYF TGTGCCAGCAGCCAAGCTTGGACAGGTGGGCGGAATACGCAGTATTTT
. TRBJ2-7 TRBD1 17 TRBV28 CASSLAPRQGGKYEQYF TGTGCCAGCAGTTTAGCCCCCCGACAGGGGGGAAAGTACGAGCAGTACTTC
. TRBJ2-3 . 15 TRBV7-2 CASSLGVRGTDTQYF TGTGCCAGCAGCTTAGGGGTCAGGGGCACAGATACGCAGTATTTT
. TRBJ2-3 . 15 TRBV7-9 CASSLALTSTDTQYF TGTGCCAGCAGCTTAGCGTTAACTAGCACAGATACGCAGTATTTT
. TRBJ1-1 . 12 TRBV19 CASKRRATEAFF TGTGCCAGCAAGAGGAGGGCCACTGAAGCTTTCTTT
. TRBJ1-2 TRBD1 14 TRBV19 CASSTPGQGYGYTF TGTGCCAGTAGTACCCCGGGACAGGGCTATGGCTACACCTTC
. TRBJ2-1 TRBD2 16 TRBV10-2 CASSDWGGGPRNEQFF TGCGCCAGCAGTGATTGGGGCGGGGGGCCCCGCAATGAGCAGTTCTTC
. TRBJ2-3 . 17 TRBV21-1 CATNGRDSRPSTDTQYF TGTGCCACAAACGGGAGAGACTCCAGGCCGAGCACAGATACGCAGTATTTT
. TRBJ1-5 . 14 TRBV28 CASSLGGAHQPQHF TGTGCCAGCAGCTTGGGGGGGGCCCACCAGCCCCAGCATTTT
. TRBJ2-7 TRBD1 15 TRBV15 CATSRVAGGTYEQYF TGTGCCACCAGCAGAGTGGCAGGGGGCACCTACGAGCAGTACTTC
. TRBJ2-7 . 13 TRBV6-5 CASSFQDRFEQYF TGTGCCAGCAGTTTCCAGGACAGATTCGAGCAGTACTTC
. TRBJ2-5 TRBD1 17 TRBV7-9 CASSLPPPPGQQETQYF TGTGCCAGCAGCTTACCCCCCCCACCGGGACAGCAAGAGACCCAGTACTTC
few TRBJ2-7 . 15 TRBV2 CASSEGGLKPYEQYF TGTGCCAGCAGTGAAGGGGGGCTAAAACCCTACGAGCAGTACTTC
. TRBJ1-1 TRBD1 14 TRBV6-5 CASSLGQLVTEAFF TGTGCCAGCAGTTTGGGACAGTTAGTAACTGAAGCTTTCTTT
. TRBJ2-3 TRBD2 15 TRBV6-5 CASIKLAGGADTQYF TGTGCCAGCATTAAACTAGCGGGGGGGGCAGATACGCAGTATTTT
. TRBJ1-1 . 12 TRBV3-1/TRBV3-2 CASSPGKGEAFF TGTGCCAGCAGCCCAGGGAAGGGAGAAGCTTTCTTT
. TRBJ1-6 . 14 TRBV15 CATSRDRQASPLHF TGTGCCACCAGCAGAGATCGGCAGGCGTCACCCCTCCACTTT
. TRBJ1-1 TRBD1 15 TRBV6-6 CASSYGQGRNTEAFF TGTGCCAGCAGTTACGGACAGGGGCGGAACACTGAAGCTTTCTTT
. TRBJ2-6 . 17 TRBV19 CASSIRTGSSGANVLTF TGTGCCAGTAGTATTCGCACAGGGAGCTCTGGGGCCAACGTCCTGACTTTC
once TRBJ2-7 . 16 TRBV14 CASSQETQGRVHEQYF TGTGCCAGCAGCCAAGAGACCCAGGGTAGAGTCCACGAGCAGTACTTC
. TRBJ1-1 . 17 TRBV7-2 CASSKDLRQPGDTEAFF TGTGCCAGCAGCAAAGATCTGCGCCAGCCGGGGGACACTGAAGCTTTCTTT
. TRBJ2-2 TRBD2 16 TRBV5-4 CASSLPSGRSTGELFF TGTGCCAGCAGCTTGCCCAGCGGGAGATCCACCGGGGAGCTGTTTTTT
. TRBJ1-6 . 15 TRBV6-1 CASSEGQSYNSPLHF TGTGCCAGCAGTGAGGGGCAGTCCTATAATTCACCCCTCCACTTT
. TRBJ1-2 . 12 TRBV28 CASSFRPGRYTF TGTGCCAGCAGTTTCCGTCCTGGGCGCTACACCTTC
. TRBJ2-5 TRBD2 18 TRBV14 CASSQEKRLAGLQETQYF TGTGCCAGCAGCCAAGAAAAGAGACTAGCGGGCCTCCAAGAGACCCAGTACTTC
medium-sized TRBJ1-2 . 15 TRBV7-9 CASRGFTNRVNGYTF TGTGCCAGCAGGGGGTTCACGAACAGGGTGAATGGCTACACCTTC
once TRBJ1-5 . 15 TRBV2 CASSENRVGNQPQHF TGTGCCAGCAGTGAAAACAGGGTAGGCAATCAGCCCCAGCATTTT
few TRBJ1-2 TRBD1 15 TRBV9 CASSRPRGQNYGYTF TGTGCCAGCAGCCGTCCACGGGGACAGAACTATGGCTACACCTTC
. TRBJ2-3 TRBD2 16 TRBV3-1/TRBV3-2 CASSPTSGGAGDTQYF TGTGCCAGCAGCCCGACTAGCGGGGGGGCAGGAGATACGCAGTATTTT
once TRBJ2-3 . 17 TRBV5-1 CASSRFQGKGFADTQYF TGCGCCAGCAGCCGTTTCCAGGGGAAGGGTTTCGCCGATACGCAGTATTTT
. TRBJ2-1 TRBD2 16 TRBV7-9 CASTPDSGGAWNEQFF TGTGCCAGCACCCCGGACAGCGGGGGGGCTTGGAATGAGCAGTTCTTC
. TRBJ1-1 TRBD1 13 TRBV6-5 CASRHRDSTEAFF TGTGCCAGCAGACACCGGGACAGCACTGAAGCTTTCTTT
once TRBJ2-7 . 15 TRBV6-5 CASSYDRQPTREQYF TGTGCCAGCAGTTATGACAGACAGCCAACACGGGAGCAGTACTTC
. TRBJ2-3 . 17 TRBV7-9 CASSPFSGTKSTDTQYF TGTGCCAGCAGCCCCTTTAGTGGGACAAAATCCACAGATACGCAGTATTTT
. TRBJ1-1 . 12 TRBV27 CASSSGTTEAFF TGTGCCAGCAGTTCGGGTACCACTGAAGCTTTCTTT
. TRBJ2-1 . 14 TRBV6-2/TRBV6-3 CASSYAGKSNEQFF TGTGCCAGCAGTTACGCAGGGAAAAGCAATGAGCAGTTCTTC
. TRBJ2-2 . 19 TRBV27 CASRVISRGLGGAGGELFF TGTGCCAGCAGGGTAATCAGCAGAGGCTTAGGGGGTGCTGGCGGGGAGCTGTTTTTT
. TRBJ1-6 . 14 TRBV13 CASSEQATFSPLHF TGTGCCAGCAGCGAACAGGCTACCTTCTCACCCCTCCACTTT
. TRBJ2-7 TRBD2 16 TRBV20-1 CSASLGRAGEPYEQYF TGCAGTGCTAGTCTAGGGCGTGCGGGGGAACCCTACGAGCAGTACTTC
. TRBJ1-6 TRBD1 14 TRBV10-2 CASSGQGFNSPLHF TGCGCCAGCAGTGGACAGGGGTTTAATTCACCCCTCCACTTT